These T cell receptor beta chains were read from a single sample in a study of shared clonotypes between healthy human individuals. Profiled with immunoSEQ multiplex PCR; TCRdb holds only in-frame clones, not every one. Among 1.4 million to 1.5 million clones, around 97% were seen once, and the ten largest hold 0.95% to 1.5%. Input material: naive CD4+ T cells sorted from blood. All receptors come from a man aged 30-40 years in good health. CDR3s include the opening cysteine and the closing phenylalanine or tryptophan. A D gene is named only where the DNA matches it firmly. Clone sizes are given selectively: once, few, many, or a class where the clone is expanded.

abundance,d_gene,j_gene,v_gene,CDR3nt,CDR3aa
.,.,TRBJ2-2,TRBV11-3,TGTGCCAGCAGCCCCGAGGGGGCCGGGGAGCTGTTTTTT,CASSPEGAGELFF
.,.,TRBJ1-4,TRBV7-8,TGTGCCAGCAAAGTGGGCCAGGGCGGTGAAAAACTGTTTTTT,CASKVGQGGEKLFF
.,.,TRBJ2-3,TRBV19,TGTGCCAGTAGTATTTCGGGGCTTGGCACAGATACGCAGTATTTT,CASSISGLGTDTQYF
.,.,TRBJ1-1,TRBV28,TGTGCCAGCAGCCCGATCATTGACACTGAAGCTTTCTTT,CASSPIIDTEAFF
.,.,TRBJ2-2,TRBV27,TGTGCCAGCAGTTTATCGATAATTGGGTGGGAGCTGTTTTTT,CASSLSIIGWELFF
.,.,TRBJ2-2,TRBV6-4,TGTGCCAGCAGTGACCGTCCGAGGGGCGGGGAGCTGTTTTTT,CASSDRPRGGELFF
.,TRBD1,TRBJ2-3,TRBV2,TGTGCCAGCAGTGCGTGGGCAGGGGGAGATACGCAGTATTTT,CASSAWAGGDTQYF
.,TRBD2,TRBJ2-7,TRBV30,TGTGCCTGGAGTGGGGGAGCGGGAGGTGACGAGCAGTACTTC,CAWSGGAGGDEQYF
.,TRBD1,TRBJ1-2,TRBV9,TGTGCCAGCAGCGAAGACAGGGTCCCCTATGGCTACACCTTC,CASSEDRVPYGYTF
.,TRBD1,TRBJ1-5,TRBV19,TGTGCCAGTAGCCGAGCCGGGACAGGGGTCAATCAGCCCCAGCATTTT,CASSRAGTGVNQPQHF
.,TRBD1,TRBJ2-1,TRBV7-6,TGTGCCAGCAGCTTAGCTGCCGGGACAGGGGTTAATGAGCAGTTCTTC,CASSLAAGTGVNEQFF
.,TRBD2,TRBJ2-1,TRBV2,TGTGCCAGCGTAGGCGGGAGTAAGTCCAATGAGCAGTTCTTC,CASVGGSKSNEQFF
.,.,TRBJ1-3,TRBV25-1,TGTGCCAGCAGTGACGACAGAAGGTTCGGTGGAAACACCATATATTTT,CASSDDRRFGGNTIYF
.,TRBD2,TRBJ2-7,TRBV10-3,TGTGCCATCAGTGACCGAGGACTAGAAACTAACGAGCAGTACTTC,CAISDRGLETNEQYF
once,.,TRBJ1-2,TRBV15,TGTGCCACCAGCAGAGATACGTCCGGCTACACCTTC,CATSRDTSGYTF
.,TRBD1,TRBJ2-5,TRBV5-1,TGCGCCAGCAGCTTGGCGGGGACAGGCCAAGAGACCCAGTACTTC,CASSLAGTGQETQYF
.,TRBD1,TRBJ2-7,TRBV28,TGTGCCAGGAGTGGGCAGGGGGTATGGGAGCAGTACTTC,CARSGQGVWEQYF
.,TRBD2,TRBJ2-1,TRBV7-3,TGTGCCAGCAGCTTAGGGGGACTAGCGGGAGTTGGCGATGAGCAGTTCTTC,CASSLGGLAGVGDEQFF
.,.,TRBJ1-4,TRBV7-2,TGTGCCAGCAGCTTAGCGCTACAGGGAGGAACTAATGAAAAACTGTTTTTT,CASSLALQGGTNEKLFF
.,.,TRBJ2-7,TRBV6-1,TGTGCCAGCAGTGAAATACTCACAGGGAAAGAGCAGTACTTC,CASSEILTGKEQYF
.,TRBD1,TRBJ2-5,TRBV19,TGTGCCAGTAGCACACAGGGGCTAGGACGGGAGACCCAGTACTTC,CASSTQGLGRETQYF
.,.,TRBJ1-2,TRBV10-3,TGTGCCATCAGACCTAGGGTGGGATCATATGGCTACACCTTC,CAIRPRVGSYGYTF
.,.,TRBJ1-1,TRBV28,TGTGCCAGCACTCGGCAAGGGGCGATGGGCACTGAAGCTTTCTTT,CASTRQGAMGTEAFF
.,TRBD2,TRBJ2-7,TRBV5-6,TGTGCCAGCAGCTTGATGCAGCGGGAAACCTACGAGCAGTACTTC,CASSLMQRETYEQYF
.,TRBD2,TRBJ2-2,TRBV5-1,TGCGCCAGCAGCTTGGGGCAGCGGGATTTCGGGGAGCTGTTTTTT,CASSLGQRDFGELFF
.,.,TRBJ2-1,TRBV9,TGTGCCAGCAGCGTAACTAGCCACAATGAGCAGTTCTTC,CASSVTSHNEQFF
.,.,TRBJ2-7,TRBV5-1,TGCGCCAGCAGCGCAACAAGCTACGAGCAGTACTTC,CASSATSYEQYF
.,TRBD2,TRBJ2-7,TRBV5-1,TGCGCCAGCAGCAGAACCGGGACTAGCCCCTACGAGCAGTACTTC,CASSRTGTSPYEQYF
.,.,TRBJ2-5,TRBV6-5,TGTGCCAGCAGTTATCGGGGGAAAGAGACCCAGTACTTC,CASSYRGKETQYF
.,TRBD1,TRBJ2-7,TRBV5-4,TGTGCCAGCAGCCCATTGGACAGGGACGAGCAGTACTTC,CASSPLDRDEQYF
.,.,TRBJ1-5,TRBV19,TGTGCCAGTAGTATTGGGCCCGGGAGAGATCAGCCCCAGCATTTT,CASSIGPGRDQPQHF
.,.,TRBJ2-2,TRBV4-1,TGCGCCAGCAGGCAATTAGCTATAAACACCGGGGAGCTGTTTTTT,CASRQLAINTGELFF
.,TRBD2,TRBJ2-1,TRBV10-3,TGTGCCATCAGTCCACTAGCGAGAAATTACAATGAGCAGTTCTTC,CAISPLARNYNEQFF
once,.,TRBJ2-5,TRBV27,TGTGCCAGCAGCAGTGGACAGAACCAAGAGACCCAGTACTTC,CASSSGQNQETQYF
.,.,TRBJ2-3,TRBV9,TGTGCCAGCAGCGTTGGGGGAGACACAGATACGCAGTATTTT,CASSVGGDTDTQYF
.,.,TRBJ2-7,TRBV29-1,TGCAGCGTTGAAGCATACCAGGGGTACGAGCAGTACTTC,CSVEAYQGYEQYF
.,.,TRBJ2-2,TRBV14,TGTGCCAGCAGCCGACTAGGGACAGCTACCGGGGAGCTGTTTTTT,CASSRLGTATGELFF
.,.,TRBJ2-3,TRBV4-3,TGCGCCAGCAGCCAAGGAGATACGCAGTATTTT,CASSQGDTQYF
.,.,TRBJ2-1,TRBV7-3,TGTGCCAGCTCTCCGGGCCGGTTGAGTGAGCAGTTCTTC,CASSPGRLSEQFF
.,TRBD1,TRBJ2-1,TRBV7-3,TGTGCCAGCAGCTTAAGGAGAGGACAGGGGGCATTAGCGGGAGAACTTGCCTACAATGAGCAGTTCTTC,CASSLRRGQGALAGELAYNEQFF
.,TRBD2,TRBJ2-7,TRBV18,TGTGCCAGCTCACCCAATGCGGGGGGACTGCTCTCCGAGCAGTACTTC,CASSPNAGGLLSEQYF
.,.,TRBJ2-7,TRBV18,TGTGCCAGCTCATTGAAGGTCTCCTACGAGCAGTACTTC,CASSLKVSYEQYF
.,.,TRBJ2-3,TRBV6-1,TGTGCCAGCAGTACCCTACAGAGCACAGATACGCAGTATTTT,CASSTLQSTDTQYF
once,TRBD1,TRBJ2-5,TRBV5-4,TGTGCCAGCAGCTCCGGACAGGGAAGAGAGACCCAGTACTTC,CASSSGQGRETQYF
.,.,TRBJ2-1,TRBV25-1,TGTGCCAGCAGGGGACCAGGCTACAATGAGCAGTTCTTC,CASRGPGYNEQFF
.,.,TRBJ2-2,TRBV19,TGTGCCAGTAGTATACTAGGCAATTCGAACACCGGGGAGCTGTTTTTT,CASSILGNSNTGELFF
.,.,TRBJ1-5,TRBV20-1,TGCAGTGCTAGAAGGGATCAGCCCCAGCATTTT,CSARRDQPQHF
.,.,TRBJ2-1,TRBV9,TGTGCCAGCAGCGTAAGTTCGGACTCCTACAATGAGCAGTTCTTC,CASSVSSDSYNEQFF